The 30 T cell receptor beta chains given below trace back to one sample, sequenced in a study of blood T cells in healthy people across ages (dated by TCRdb to the mid-2010s). Library prep was done by 5' RACE. For sequencing, an Illumina HiSeq 2500 was employed. A second PCR of roughly 7 to 11 cycles was performed with a sample-barcoded 5' primer and a J-beta primer mix. TCRdb reworked the public reads: Q25 trimming with fastp, MiXCR clone assembly, productive beta chains retained. Every CDR3 protein is listed once, alongside the most common genes and DNA of its rows. The sample table shows roughly 2 million distinct CDR3 sequences, and approximately 50% are seen once. The top ten clonotypes cover less than 2.5% of the sample. Sample: blood. The origin of the receptors is a woman aged 40 to 49 in good health.

In its sample, this clonotype was seen a few times. This rearrangement joins TRBV5-1 to TRBJ1-2, with D hard to call. Germline V gene lookup returns CDR1 SGHRS and CDR2 YFSETQ. The V end lost 0 bases, the J end lost 2 bases, and 11 bases lay between the germline ends. This CDR3 has 15 residues. CDR3 region: CASSLGRPENYGYTF. In nucleotides, the CDR3 is TGCGCCAGCAGCTTGGGCCGGCCGGAAAACTATGGCTACACCTTC.

The V and J genes are TRBV11-2 and TRBJ2-1; D unclear. This CDR3 is 16 amino acids long. V lost 0 bases and J 4 bases, leaving 13 bases between the germline ends. Germline loops: CDR1 SGHAT, CDR2 FQNNGV. The CDR3 nucleotides read TGTGCCAGCAGCTTAGAAACCCAAACTCTTTACAATGAGCAGTTCTTC. Its translation is CASSLETQTLYNEQFF. The full variable domain, with the rest looked up from reference TRBV11-2 and TRBJ2-1, is EAGVAQSPRYKIIEKRQSVAFWCNPISGHATLYWYQQILGQGPKLLIQFQNNGVVDDSQLPKDRFSAERLKGVDSTLKIQPAKLEDSAVYLCASSLETQTLYNEQFFGPGTRLTVL.

The sample holds a few counts of this clonotype. The chain uses TRBV12-3 or TRBV12-4 and TRBJ2-1; 12 bases fit TRBD2. V was clipped by 1 base and J by 7 bases; unmatched bases: 5. The CDR3 length is 16 residues. Written as DNA, the CDR3 is TGTGCCAGCAGTTTAGTAGCTAGCGGGGGGGGGAATGAGCAGTTCTTC. As protein: CASSLVASGGGNEQFF.

The chain carries TRBV6-2 or TRBV6-3 and TRBJ2-3; D is uncertain. This CDR3 contains 13 residues. Trimming left V 11 bases short and J 6 bases short, with 18 bases between. Germline V lookup: CDR1 MNHEY, CDR2 SVGEGT. The CDR3, as DNA: TGTGCCGCGGCCCGGGCGGATGGGGATACGCAGTATTTT. Its protein product is CAAARADGDTQYF.

V gene TRBV19 combines with J gene TRBJ2-4; D gene uncertain. The DNA end favors TRBJ2-5, so the J call may be wrong. This CDR3 spans 13 amino acids. CDR1 and CDR2 from the germline V gene are LNHDA and SQIVND (reference sequence). For the CDR3, the DNA is TGTGCCAGTAGTATCTGGGTTTGGGAGACCCAGTACTTC. It translates to CASSIWVWETQYF.

The genes are TRBV18 and TRBJ1-2, with 7 bases identical to TRBD1. V shed 3 bases and J 3 bases; nucleotides not matched to a gene: 10. CDR3 size: 16 residues. CDR1 is KGHSH, CDR2 LQKENI, per germline. The CDR3 bases are TGTGCCAGCTCACCCTTTACAGGGGAGAAAGACTATGGCTACACCTTC. Translated, it gives CASSPFTGEKDYGYTF.

This clonotype was seen a handful of times. V and J are TRBV20-1 and TRBJ1-2; perhaps TRBD1 as D (5 bases). The V end lost 6 bases, the J end lost 6 bases, and 20 bases lay between the germline ends. This CDR3 is 14 amino acids long. Germline V gene data show CDR1 as DFQATT and CDR2 as SNEGSKA (reference sequence). The CDR3 coding sequence is TGCAGTGCGGCCACCCGGGACCGCAGCGATGGCTACACCTTC. Translated: CSAATRDRSDGYTF.

The table lists this clonotype with a few counts. J is TRBJ2-5 and V is TRBV7-2; 12 bases are a match to TRBD2. Trimming removed 2 bases from V and 2 bases from J; junction bases left unmatched: 9. Per germline, CDR1 SGHTA and CDR2 FQGNSA. The CDR3 covers 18 residues. The CDR3 DNA reads as TGTGCCAGCAGCTTAAGTCCTAGCGGGGGGGCGGATCAAGAGACCCAGTACTTC. It is translated as CASSLSPSGGADQETQYF.

The rearrangement uses TRBV4-1 and TRBJ2-7; D is ambiguous. The CDR3 is 14 residues long. Germline CDR1 is MGHRA and CDR2 is YSYEKL. Trimming stripped 1 base from V and 0 bases from J, with 7 bases between. The CDR3 protein is CASSQVRVSYEQYF. The CDR3 nucleotides read TGCGCCAGCAGCCAAGTCCGGGTCTCCTACGAGCAGTACTTC.

The chain employs TRBV27 and TRBJ2-5; 9 nucleotides match TRBD2. The CDR3 is 17 amino acids. J was trimmed by 1 base and V by 6 bases; bases with no gene match: 12. Per germline, CDR1 MNHEY and CDR2 SMNVEV (reference sequence). CDR3 sequence: CASSLWGLAGPQETQYF. The CDR3 nucleotides are TGTGCCAGCAGCCTATGGGGTCTAGCGGGGCCCCAAGAGACCCAGTACTTC.

The chain joins TRBV7-8 to TRBJ2-5; 8 bases line up with TRBD2. There are 15 residues in the CDR3. The ends lost 3 bases at V and 4 bases at J; junction bases unmatched: 7. Per germline, CDR1 SGHVS and CDR2 FQNEAQ. The CDR3 here is CASSFLGTRLETQYF. CDR3 nucleotide sequence: TGTGCCAGCAGCTTCCTCGGGACTAGATTAGAGACCCAGTACTTC.

This clonotype has more than one count but fewer than ten. The rearrangement joins TRBV20-1 to TRBJ2-3; possibly TRBD2 for D (5 bases). The CDR3 is made up of 13 amino acids. V was cut by 0 bases and J by 6 bases, with 10 bases left in between. In germline, CDR1 is DFQATT, CDR2 SNEGSKA (reference sequence). The CDR3 here is CSARDRWEDTQYF. DNA of the CDR3: TGCAGTGCTAGAGATAGGTGGGAGGATACGCAGTATTTT.

This clonotype was seen a handful of times. The chain has TRBV20-1 and TRBJ2-5, with 7 bases matching TRBD2. The J segment lost 3 bases and the V segment lost 3 bases, leaving 4 bases of the junction unmatched. Looked up from germline, CDR1 is DFQATT and CDR2 is SNEGSKA (reference sequence). The CDR3 spans 13 residues. The CDR3, as DNA: TGCAGTGCTAGGCCTAGCGGTAAAGAGACCCAGTACTTC. Encoded protein: CSARPSGKETQYF.

This clonotype was detected only a few times. The chain couples TRBV6-1 to TRBJ2-5; TRBD1 matches 11 bases. From germline, CDR1 is MNHNS and CDR2 SASEGT. The V segment lost 7 bases and the J segment 2 bases; nucleotides outside the gene matches: 12. The CDR3 loop spans 17 amino acids. CDR3 loop: CASNRGRRDRGQETQYF. DNA for the CDR3: TGTGCCAGCAATAGAGGACGAAGGGACAGGGGGCAAGAGACCCAGTACTTC.

The V call is TRBV6-5, the J call TRBJ2-1, with TRBD2 matching over 8 bases. Germline values: CDR1 MNHEY, CDR2 SVGAGI. This CDR3 is built from 19 residues. V shed 4 bases and J 1 base; nucleotides not matched to a gene: 15. CDR3 residues: CASSFRVGVAGSSYNEQFF. The CDR3 coding sequence is TGTGCCAGCAGTTTCCGCGTGGGGGTAGCGGGGTCTTCCTACAATGAGCAGTTCTTC.

A few counts support this clonotype. The chain recombines TRBV29-1 with TRBJ2-7; D remains unclear. CDR1 SQVTM and CDR2 ANQGSEA come from the germline V gene. The CDR3 has 12 amino acids. The V gene lost 7 bases and the J gene lost 0 bases, with 10 bases spanning the gap. The chain's CDR3 is CSAGRASYEQYF. The CDR3 DNA sequence: TGCAGCGCTGGACGAGCCTCCTACGAGCAGTACTTC.

This clonotype has only a few counts. The chain recombines TRBV15 with TRBJ2-1; the D gene is possibly TRBD1 (6 bases). V lost 9 bases and J 8 bases, leaving 26 bases between the germline ends. Germline V gene data show CDR1 as LNHNV and CDR2 as YYDKDF (reference sequence). The CDR3 extends over 16 amino acids. The CDR3 nucleotides are TGTGCCACTTTACAAACCGGGACAAGGGGTTGGGATGAGCAGTTCTTC. Its protein product is CATLQTGTRGWDEQFF.

This clonotype has more than one count but fewer than ten. The chain links TRBV25-1 to TRBJ2-5; 7 nucleotides align to TRBD1. Germline-derived CDR1 and CDR2 are MGHDK and SYGVNS. V dropped 1 base and J dropped 7; count of bases not matched to a gene: 9. CDR3 length: 15 residues. The CDR3: CASSEWSGAGGTQYF. CDR3 nucleotides: TGTGCCAGCAGTGAATGGAGCGGCGCAGGGGGGACCCAGTACTTC.

This clonotype showed up just a few times. V gene TRBV20-1 combines with J gene TRBJ2-7; D is perhaps TRBD2 (5 bases). This CDR3 comprises 15 residues. Trimming stripped 3 bases from V and 7 bases from J, with 22 bases between. Germline V CDR1 and CDR2: DFQATT, SNEGSKA (reference sequence). The CDR3 bases are TGCAGTGCTAGCCCAGTTCAACTGGAGGCGAATGAGCAGTACTTC. It translates to CSASPVQLEANEQYF.

The chain carries TRBV15 and TRBJ2-6; TRBD2 agrees at 8 bases. This CDR3 contains 16 residues. After removal of 5 bases from V and 0 bases from J, the junction contained 3 bases not matched to a gene. CDR1 is LNHNV, CDR2 YYDKDF, per germline (reference sequence). The CDR3 bases are TGTGCCACCAGCCCCGGGAGGGACTCTGGGGCCAACGTCCTGACTTTC. This translates into CATSPGRDSGANVLTF.

The chain links TRBV9 to TRBJ1-1, with D tentatively TRBD1 (6 bases). V lost 2 bases, J lost 1 base, and 15 bases lay in between. CDR3 length equals 16 residues. Germline lookup yields CDR1 SGDLS and CDR2 YYNGEE. CDR3 protein: CASSVDPRGKNTEAFF. The CDR3 DNA reads TGTGCCAGCAGCGTGGACCCCAGGGGAAAGAACACTGAAGCTTTCTTT. Complete variable domain (other parts from reference TRBV9 and TRBJ1-1): DSGVTQTPKHLITATGQRVTLRCSPRSGDLSVYWYQQSLDQGLQFLIQYYNGEERAKGNILERFSAQQFPDLHSELNLSSLELGDSALYFCASSVDPRGKNTEAFFGQGTRLTVV.

The J gene is TRBJ2-7, the V gene TRBV20-1; 12 nucleotides align to TRBD1. Losses at the gene ends were 6 bases for V and 2 bases for J; bases not matched to a gene: 5. Germline V gene data show CDR1 as DFQATT and CDR2 as SNEGSKA (reference sequence). CDR3 length equals 14 residues. The CDR3 here is CSATGQGATYEQYF. Written as DNA, the CDR3 is TGCAGTGCCACGGGACAGGGGGCCACCTACGAGCAGTACTTC.

This clonotype has more than one count but fewer than ten. An end of the junction does not agree with germline; a read error may underlie this. The V call is TRBV7-2, the J call TRBJ2-7; unclear D gene. CDR3 length: 12 amino acids. The germline CDR1 and CDR2 sequences are SGHTA and FQGNSA. The CDR3 DNA follows: TGTGTCAGCAGCCTGACCCCCTACGAGCAGTACTTC. Protein: CVSSLTPYEQYF.

V and J are TRBV18 and TRBJ2-4; unclear D gene. The length of the CDR3 is 10 residues. V lost 8 bases to trimming and J lost 8 bases, with 7 bases between them. Per the germline V gene, CDR1 is KGHSH and CDR2 is LQKENI. The chain's CDR3 is CASPRDIQYF. Written as DNA, the CDR3 is TGTGCCAGCCCCCGGGACATTCAGTACTTC.

This clonotype was found a few times. The gene calls are TRBV28 and TRBJ2-5; D is undetermined. The CDR3 has 14 amino acids. Germline CDR1 MDHEN, CDR2 SYDVKM. The ends were cut back, 10 bases at V and 1 base at J, with 16 bases in the middle. CDR3 in amino acids: CATLAQAVQETQYF. The CDR3 nucleotides read TGTGCCACCTTGGCCCAGGCAGTCCAAGAGACCCAGTACTTC.

V usage is TRBV6-5 and J usage is TRBJ2-7; a weak D match, TRBD1 (6 bases). This CDR3 spans 16 amino acids. V was cut by 6 bases and J by 2 bases, with 20 bases left in between. Germline V gene sequence: CDR1 MNHEY, CDR2 SVGAGI. The CDR3 DNA reads TGTGCCAGCAGCCTCGCGAGGGGGTCAACGGCCTACGAGCAGTACTTC. Its translation is CASSLARGSTAYEQYF.

The chain uses TRBV20-1 and TRBJ2-1; 10 bases are shared with TRBD2. The CDR3 runs 15 residues. Germline CDR1 DFQATT, CDR2 SNEGSKA (reference sequence). V shed 1 base and J 9 bases; nucleotides not matched to a gene: 9. The CDR3 loop reads CSARVAAGGLAEQFF. The CDR3 bases are TGCAGTGCTAGAGTGGCAGCGGGGGGGCTAGCTGAGCAGTTCTTC.

The chain joins TRBV6-1 to TRBJ2-5, with 7 bases matching TRBD1. The DNA end is more similar to TRBJ2-7, so the J call may be wrong. This CDR3 comprises 16 residues. The germline CDR1 and CDR2 sequences are MNHNS and SASEGT. CDR3 DNA: TGTGCCAGCAGTGAAAGGGCGAACAGGGGATCCTACGAGCAGTACTTC. This codes for CASSERANRGSYEQYF.

The chain links TRBV27 to TRBJ2-1; TRBD2 aligns across 12 bases. Trimming removed 0 bases from V and 6 bases from J; junction bases left unmatched: 0. Germline V gene data show CDR1 as MNHEY and CDR2 as SMNVEV (reference sequence). This CDR3 region has 15 residues. CDR3 sequence: CASSLSLAGGNEQFF. In nucleotides, the CDR3 is TGTGCCAGCAGTTTATCACTAGCGGGGGGCAATGAGCAGTTCTTC.

This chain's CDR3 is CAISATDRGFRDGYTF. The CDR3 DNA reads as TGTGCCATCAGTGCGACAGACAGGGGTTTCAGGGATGGCTACACCTTC. The chain couples TRBV10-3 to TRBJ1-2; 8 bases line up with TRBD1. Germline assignment: CDR1 ENHRY and CDR2 SYGVKD. The CDR3 is made up of 16 amino acids. The trim removed 4 bases at V and 6 bases at J, leaving 13 bases unmatched.